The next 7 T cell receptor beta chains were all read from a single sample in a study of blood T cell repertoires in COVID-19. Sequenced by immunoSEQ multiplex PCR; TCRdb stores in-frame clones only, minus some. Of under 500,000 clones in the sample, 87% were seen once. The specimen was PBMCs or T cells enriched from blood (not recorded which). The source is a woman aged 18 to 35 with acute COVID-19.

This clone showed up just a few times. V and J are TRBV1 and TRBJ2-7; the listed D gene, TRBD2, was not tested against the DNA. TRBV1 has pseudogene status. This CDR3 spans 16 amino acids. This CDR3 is CTSSQFTEPPGYEQYF. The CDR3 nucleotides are TGCACCAGCAGCCAATTTACCGAACCCCCCGGGTACGAGCAGTACTTC.

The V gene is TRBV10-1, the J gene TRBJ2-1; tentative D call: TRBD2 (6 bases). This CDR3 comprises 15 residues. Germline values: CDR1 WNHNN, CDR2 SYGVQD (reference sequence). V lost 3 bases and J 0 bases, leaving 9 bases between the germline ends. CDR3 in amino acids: CASSDVAASYNEQFF. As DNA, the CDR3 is TGCGCCAGCAGTGATGTAGCGGCCTCCTACAATGAGCAGTTCTTC.

The CDR3 nucleotides read TGTGCCAGCAGCGTAGGGACAGGGGGCGGTCAGCCCCAGCATTTT. Protein sequence: CASSVGTGGGQPQHF. The chain is built from TRBV9 and TRBJ1-5; TRBD1 aligns across 11 bases. The CDR3 sequence is 15 residues long. CDR1 is SGDLS and CDR2 is YYNGEE in the germline V gene. The J segment lost 6 bases and the V segment lost 0 bases, leaving 2 bases of the junction unmatched.

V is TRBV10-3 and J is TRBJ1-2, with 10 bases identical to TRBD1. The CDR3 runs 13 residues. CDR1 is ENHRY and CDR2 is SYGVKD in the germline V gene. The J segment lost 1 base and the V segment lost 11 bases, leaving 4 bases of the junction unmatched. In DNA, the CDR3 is TGTGCCGGCTGGACAGGGGGTAACTATGGCTACACCTTC. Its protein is CAGWTGGNYGYTF.

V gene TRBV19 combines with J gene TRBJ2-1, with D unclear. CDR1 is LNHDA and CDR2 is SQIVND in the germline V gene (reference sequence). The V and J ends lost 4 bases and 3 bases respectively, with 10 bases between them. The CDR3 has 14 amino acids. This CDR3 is CASSRGSFYNEQFF. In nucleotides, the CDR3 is TGTGCCAGTAGTAGAGGTAGTTTCTACAATGAGCAGTTCTTC.

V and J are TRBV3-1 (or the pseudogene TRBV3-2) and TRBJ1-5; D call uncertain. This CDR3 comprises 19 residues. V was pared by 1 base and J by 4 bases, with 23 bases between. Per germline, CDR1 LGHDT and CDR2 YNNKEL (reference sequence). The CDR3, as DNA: TGTGCCAGCAGCCAAGCCCATGGGCTACGGGGTATACAAAATCAGCCCCAGCATTTT. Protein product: CASSQAHGLRGIQNQPQHF.

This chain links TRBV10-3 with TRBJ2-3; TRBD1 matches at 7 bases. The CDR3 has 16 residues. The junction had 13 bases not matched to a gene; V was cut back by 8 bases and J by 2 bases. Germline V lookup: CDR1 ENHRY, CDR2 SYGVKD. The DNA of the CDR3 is TGTGCCATCGGGAGTAGGGACAGCGACTACACAGATACGCAGTATTTT. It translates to CAIGSRDSDYTDTQYF.